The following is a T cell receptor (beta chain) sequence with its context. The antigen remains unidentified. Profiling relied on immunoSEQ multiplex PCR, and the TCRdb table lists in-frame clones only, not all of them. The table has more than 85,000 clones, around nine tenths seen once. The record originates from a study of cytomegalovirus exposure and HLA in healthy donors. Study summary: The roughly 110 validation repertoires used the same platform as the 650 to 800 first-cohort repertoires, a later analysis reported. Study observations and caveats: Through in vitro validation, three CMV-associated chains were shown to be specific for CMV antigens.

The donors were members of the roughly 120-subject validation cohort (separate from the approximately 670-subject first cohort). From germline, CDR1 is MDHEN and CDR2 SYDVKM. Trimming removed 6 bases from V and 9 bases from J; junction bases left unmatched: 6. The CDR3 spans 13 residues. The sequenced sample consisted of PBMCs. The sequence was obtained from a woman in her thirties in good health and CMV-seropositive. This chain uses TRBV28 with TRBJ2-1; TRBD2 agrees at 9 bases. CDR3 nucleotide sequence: TGTGCCAGCAGCCTAGCGGGATTCGGTGAGCAGTTCTTC. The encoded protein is CASSLAGFGEQFF.